This entry is about one T cell receptor (beta chain). Original analysis: From reference gene primer amplification, estimates of nucleated cell counts were derived. The protocol was immunoSEQ multiplex PCR, while the TCRdb copy is restricted to in-frame clones and leaves out a portion. V and J calls and clone size are copied from that table; D and trimming were computed from the DNA. The sample contains about 230,000 clones, roughly 79% of which appear only once. Seattle patients were enrolled during active infection and followed longitudinally. The source of the sample is a study of blood T cell repertoires in COVID-19. For the study at large: The samples span acute and convalescent COVID-19 from the United States, Italy and Spain. In each case, the material was cDNA or gDNA derived from T cells, B-cell-depleted T cells, or PBMCs.

The CDR3 length is 16 residues. CDR1 is SEHNR and CDR2 is FQNEAQ in the germline V gene (reference sequence). V was pared by 4 bases and J by 2 bases, with 17 bases between. The material sequenced was peripheral blood. This clonotype was obtained from a woman aged 80 or over with COVID-19, enrolled during active disease. This rearrangement joins TRBV7-9 to TRBJ1-1; TRBD1 might be the D (6 bases). The CDR3 here is CASSSFIPRGNTEAFF. CDR3 in DNA: TGTGCCAGCAGCTCCTTTATACCCAGGGGTAACACTGAAGCTTTCTTT.